The 12 T cell receptor beta chains presented below share a single source sample, sequenced in a study of T cell responses to AZD1222 COVID-19 vaccine. Repertoires were generated with immunoSEQ multiplex PCR, while TCRdb's copy carries only in-frame clones and drops some. The profile shows about 99,000 clones, approximately 89% of them singletons. This sample comprised peripheral blood, obtained on day 0 of AZD1222 vaccination. These receptors were collected from an adult in good health.

The rearrangement links TRBV27 to TRBJ2-1; 7 positions match TRBD2. The CDR3 sequence is 17 residues long. J lost 7 bases, V lost 3 bases, and 15 bases had no gene match. In germline, CDR1 is MNHEY, CDR2 SMNVEV (reference sequence). The CDR3: CASSFSLGGSFRNEQFF. Here the CDR3 DNA reads TGTGCCAGCAGTTTCTCCTTGGGCGGGAGCTTTCGAAATGAGCAGTTCTTC.

CDR3 in DNA: TGTGCCAGCTCACCGTCTGGAAACACAGATACGCAGTATTTT. Its protein is CASSPSGNTDTQYF. V and J are TRBV18 and TRBJ2-3; D gene unclear. The CDR3 sequence is 14 residues long. The V end was cut by 3 bases, the J end by 2 bases, with 9 bases between. Germline CDR1 KGHSH, CDR2 LQKENI.

The chain is built from TRBV24-1 and TRBJ2-2; D is possibly TRBD2 (6 bases). Germline CDR1 is KGHDR and CDR2 is SFDVKD. The V end was cut by 2 bases, the J end by 0 bases, with 9 bases between. CDR3 length equals 16 residues. CDR3 protein: CATSDWGLPNTGELFF. The CDR3 DNA sequence: TGTGCCACCAGTGATTGGGGACTCCCGAACACCGGGGAGCTGTTTTTT.

The V and J genes are TRBV7-8 and TRBJ2-6; TRBD1 matches at 7 bases. The CDR3 length is 16 residues. V shed 4 bases, J shed 3 bases, and the junction held 6 bases outside the gene matches. CDR1 and CDR2 from the germline V gene are SGHVS and FQNEAQ. CDR3 bases: TGTGCCAGCAGCTCGGACAGGTGGCGTGGGGCCAACGTCCTGACTTTC. Translated, it gives CASSSDRWRGANVLTF.

CDR3 sequence (DNA): TGCGCCAGCAGCTTGCCGGGCCTGGAGATGAATGAGCAGTTCTTC. It translates to CASSLPGLEMNEQFF. The rearrangement links TRBV5-1 to TRBJ2-1; D is undetermined. Trimming pared 1 base from V and 7 bases from J, leaving 15 bases between. From germline, CDR1 is SGHRS and CDR2 YFSETQ. The CDR3 covers 15 residues.

CDR3 amino acids: CASSLGLAGFRNDEQFF. The CDR3 coding sequence is TGCGCCAGCAGCCTCGGACTAGCGGGATTCAGAAATGATGAGCAGTTCTTC. This chain joins TRBV5-1 and TRBJ2-1; 12 nucleotides line up with TRBD2. The trim removed 4 bases at V and 8 bases at J, leaving 13 bases unmatched. The CDR3 runs to 17 residues. Germline V gives CDR1 SGHRS, CDR2 YFSETQ.

The chain employs TRBV7-3 and TRBJ2-2, with no clear D. CDR1 is SGHTA, CDR2 FQGTGA, per germline. The V and J ends lost 5 bases and 7 bases respectively, with 14 bases between them. This CDR3 contains 14 residues. CDR3 sequence (DNA): TGTGCCAGCAGCCCGCTCCTAGTAAGCGGGGAGCTGTTTTTT. It is translated as CASSPLLVSGELFF.

The genes are TRBV27 and TRBJ2-5; possibly TRBD2 for D (6 bases). V was clipped by 2 bases and J by 5 bases, with 15 bases between them. Per the germline V gene, CDR1 is MNHEY and CDR2 is SMNVEV (reference sequence). CDR3 length equals 15 residues. The CDR3 is CASSLTAGRWETQYF. The CDR3 DNA sequence: TGTGCCAGCAGTTTAACGGCTGGGAGGTGGGAGACCCAGTACTTC.

This chain joins TRBV6-5 and TRBJ1-6; TRBD1 agrees at 7 bases. The CDR3 length is 16 residues. With V trimmed by 2 bases and J by 3 bases, 4 bases remained unmatched. Germline V lookup: CDR1 MNHEY, CDR2 SVGAGI. Here the CDR3 DNA reads TGTGCCAGCAGTTACACCGGGACAGACTATAATTCACCCCTCCACTTT. Amino acids: CASSYTGTDYNSPLHF.

The rearrangement joins TRBV5-1 to TRBJ2-5, with 7 bases fitting TRBD1. The V segment lost 1 base and the J segment 5 bases; nucleotides outside the gene matches: 2. In germline, CDR1 is SGHRS, CDR2 YFSETQ. The CDR3 is 13 amino acids. The CDR3 sequence: CASSLQTGETQYF. The CDR3 DNA reads as TGCGCCAGCAGCTTGCAGACAGGGGAGACCCAGTACTTC.

The chain uses TRBV19 and TRBJ1-1, with D unclear. In germline, CDR1 is LNHDA, CDR2 SQIVND (reference sequence). The ends were cut back, 3 bases at V and 10 bases at J, with 21 bases in the middle. This CDR3 is 15 amino acids long. The CDR3 loop is CASSITRPPERSAFF. The CDR3, as DNA: TGTGCCAGTAGTATTACGCGACCTCCGGAGAGGTCAGCTTTCTTT.

The chain carries TRBV19 and TRBJ2-7; D uncertain. Per the germline V gene, CDR1 is LNHDA and CDR2 is SQIVND (reference sequence). This CDR3 contains 13 residues. Trimming removed 3 bases from V and 3 bases from J, with 9 bases in between. Here the CDR3 reads CASSISYGYEQYF. The CDR3 region has the DNA TGTGCCAGTAGTATTAGCTATGGCTACGAGCAGTACTTC.